This TCR beta chain was recorded in a study of identical twins. A universal primer site was created by template switching, with the cDNA bearing unique molecular identifiers. TCRdb passed the 5' RACE reads through MiXCR, listing each CDR3 protein once. Among hundreds of thousands of distinct CDR3 sequences listed, approximately 6% were seen once. This clonotype was counted ten times or more. V was clipped by 0 bases and J by 5 bases, with 6 bases between them. CDR3 length equals 13 residues. Germline-derived CDR1 and CDR2 are SGHRS and YFSETQ. In every case, the donor was a healthy Caucasian. The chain uses TRBV5-1 and TRBJ1-5; D not resolved. The source material was naive T cells sorted from blood. This sequence was found in a man aged 18 to 29 in good health. The chain's CDR3 is CASSLAWDQPQHF. CDR3 sequence (DNA): TGCGCCAGCAGCTTGGCCTGGGATCAGCCCCAGCATTTT.